The clone carrying this TCR beta chain has more than one count but fewer than ten. Its antigen is still unknown. The conserved closing phenylalanine or tryptophan is absent in this CDR3, likely reflecting a read error. The data derive from a study of T cells in Graves' hyperthyroidism and ophthalmopathy. As for the study in general: Blood from the periphery was taken at initial diagnosis, before any treatment. Study findings and constraints: Blood also held most thyroid clonotypes expanded beyond 0.001.

Patients aged 18 to 65 with hyperthyroidism were newly diagnosed, with duration under 2 months. Diagnoses used clinical symptoms, serum thyroxine and TRAb, thyroid ultrasound and orbital computed tomography. Germline V lookup: CDR1 SNHLY, CDR2 FYNNEI. The ends were cut back, 4 bases at V and 1 base at J, with 7 bases in the middle. The CDR3 extends over 13 amino acids. RNA transcripts served as the template for amplifying TCR beta CDR3 regions. A first-round RT-PCR of the TCR CDR3 used the HTBI primer set. TCRdb re-called the multiplex PCR reads with MiXCR, one entry per CDR3 protein. The sample includes under 400,000 distinct CDR3 sequences, approximately 25% of them seen just once.

This TCR was recovered from a man aged 50 to 60 with Graves' hyperthyroidism. Sequenced material: blood. The rearrangement joins TRBV2 to TRBJ2-5; D uncertain. CDR3 amino acids: CASSVSSQETQYL. The CDR3 nucleotides read TGTGCCAGCAGTGTTAGCAGCCAAGAGACCCAGTACCTC.